This T cell receptor beta chain is drawn from a study of T cell repertoires in cytomegalovirus infection. TCRdb processed the reads anew with MiXCR; each CDR3 protein has one entry. The data show fewer than 1,000,000 distinct CDR3 sequences, around 31% seen once. With respect to this clonotype: The antigen remains unidentified.

There are 13 residues in the CDR3. Germline V gives CDR1 MNHEY, CDR2 SVGEGT. V lost 7 bases to trimming and J lost 1 base; unmatched junction nucleotides: 3. This chain connects TRBV6-2 or TRBV6-3 to TRBJ1-1; 7 bases line up with TRBD1. The receptor's source is a human donor in good health (CMV status not recorded). Some clones in this sample may be carry-over from other donors' samples. Specimen: cultured CD8+ T cells from PBMCs, collected from culture after CMV antigen stimulation. The CDR3 protein is CASNRQGNTEAFF. The CDR3 nucleotides read TGTGCCAGCAACAGACAGGGGAACACTGAAGCTTTCTTT.